The 11 T cell receptor beta chains below all came from one sample that was sequenced in a study of cytotoxic CD8 clonotypes in ibrutinib-treated CLL. Sequenced by immunoSEQ multiplex PCR; TCRdb stores in-frame clones only, minus some. The table includes about 250,000 clones, 60% to 75% detected once. The sample was PBMCs, taken after 24 months of ibrutinib treatment. Receptors were obtained from a human donor with chronic lymphocytic leukemia.

J is TRBJ2-2 and V is TRBV11-3; no clear D. V dropped 0 bases and J dropped 0 bases, with 8 bases sitting between them. CDR1 SGHNT and CDR2 YENEEA come from the germline V gene. The CDR3 is made up of 16 amino acids. Written as DNA, the CDR3 is TGTGCCAGCAGCTTAGAACGGGTATCGAACACCGGGGAGCTGTTTTTT. Amino acid sequence: CASSLERVSNTGELFF.

The chain links TRBV27 to TRBJ2-3, with 15 bases fitting TRBD2. Germline-derived CDR1 and CDR2 are MNHEY and SMNVEV (reference sequence). V shed 5 bases, J shed 5 bases, and the junction held 11 bases outside the gene matches. CDR3 length: 18 residues. The CDR3 loop reads CASSMRTSGRARVDTQYF. In nucleotides, the CDR3 is TGTGCCAGCAGTATGAGGACTAGCGGGAGGGCCAGGGTAGATACGCAGTATTTT.

The chain is built from TRBV30 and TRBJ1-2; TRBD1 matches 7 bases. Trimming removed 3 bases from V and 8 bases from J; junction bases left unmatched: 12. This CDR3 is 14 amino acids long. The germline V gene has CDR1 GTSNPN and CDR2 SVGIG (reference sequence). CDR3: CAWRGTGETWGYTF. The DNA of the CDR3 is TGTGCCTGGAGGGGAACAGGGGAGACATGGGGCTACACCTTC.

The rearrangement joins TRBV18 to TRBJ2-7; 8 nucleotides line up with TRBD1. Germline CDR1 KGHSH, CDR2 LQKENI. V gave up 8 bases and J gave up 4 bases; unmatched junction bases: 10. The CDR3 sequence is 14 residues long. CDR3 region: CASTSGTGQYEQYF. In nucleotides, the CDR3 is TGTGCCAGCACCTCCGGGACAGGCCAATACGAGCAGTACTTC.

The rearrangement uses TRBV19 and TRBJ2-1; 16 positions match TRBD2. Trimming removed 10 bases from V and 9 bases from J; junction bases left unmatched: 6. Germline values: CDR1 LNHDA, CDR2 SQIVND (reference sequence). The CDR3 is made up of 14 amino acids. The CDR3 spells CATGTSGRGSEQFF. CDR3 nucleotide sequence: TGTGCCACAGGGACTAGCGGGAGGGGCAGTGAGCAGTTCTTC.

The sample holds a few counts of this clone. This chain uses TRBV6-5 with TRBJ1-5; weak D call: TRBD1 (5 bases). V was trimmed by 8 bases and J by 3 bases, leaving 14 bases between them. The germline gives CDR1 MNHEY, CDR2 SVGAGI. The CDR3 sequence is 14 residues long. The CDR3 nucleotides are TGTGCCAGCGCCGCAGGGTTTGACAATCAGCCCCAGCATTTT. It codes for CASAAGFDNQPQHF.

The chain employs TRBV9 and TRBJ2-7; TRBD1 matches 7 bases. The CDR3 length is 12 residues. CDR1 is SGDLS, CDR2 YYNGEE, per germline. The junction had 5 bases not matched to a gene; V was cut back by 4 bases and J by 7 bases. CDR3 nucleotides: TGTGCCAGCAGCCGGACAGGACGTGAGCAGTACTTC. Translated: CASSRTGREQYF.

The chain carries TRBV2 and TRBJ1-2, with 7 bases aligning to TRBD1. The CDR3 length is 16 residues. The ends lost 2 bases at V and 4 bases at J; junction bases unmatched: 10. CDR1 and CDR2 (germline): SNHLY, FYNNEI. The CDR3 coding sequence is TGTGCCAGCAGTGAAAACCAACGACAGGGCCTCTATGGCTACACCTTC. The encoded protein is CASSENQRQGLYGYTF.

The rearrangement joins TRBV9 to TRBJ1-2, with 7 bases that match TRBD1. V gave up 10 bases and J gave up 5 bases; unmatched junction bases: 11. The CDR3 extends over 13 amino acids. From germline, CDR1 is SGDLS and CDR2 YYNGEE. CDR3 bases: TGTGCCTCAGGGGACAGCAGTTTGTATGGCTACACCTTC. Translation gives CASGDSSLYGYTF.

This chain joins TRBV6-1 and TRBJ1-5; D remains ambiguous. Trimming removed 8 bases at V and 0 bases at J, with 5 bases between. CDR1 and CDR2 (germline): MNHNS, SASEGT. The CDR3 extends over 12 amino acids. The CDR3 nucleotides read TGTGCCAGCCGGGGTAGCAATCAGCCCCAGCATTTT. Protein: CASRGSNQPQHF.

The chain joins TRBV28 to TRBJ1-1; D uncertain. V dropped 5 bases and J dropped 3 bases, with 7 bases sitting between them. Per germline, CDR1 MDHEN and CDR2 SYDVKM. The CDR3 covers 12 residues. The CDR3: CASSPPHTEAFF. The CDR3 DNA reads TGTGCCAGCAGTCCTCCCCACACTGAAGCTTTCTTT.